This T cell receptor (beta chain) was retrieved from a study of response to subunit inactivated influenza vaccine. TCRdb re-derived calls from the RT-PCR reads in MiXCR, one entry per CDR3 protein. The table has around 300,000 distinct CDR3 sequences, 20% to 25% seen once. Per the germline V gene, CDR1 is LGHNA and CDR2 is YNFKEQ. Trimming removed 1 base from V and 3 bases from J, with 10 bases in between. The CDR3 has 15 amino acids. The sample consisted of PBMCs from blood, taken less than 22 months after vaccination. The V and J genes are TRBV4-2 and TRBJ1-5; D is perhaps TRBD1 (6 bases). The clonotype originates from a man between 45 and 75 years old who received an inactivated influenza vaccine. CDR3 loop: CASSQVRGDNQPQHF. CDR3 DNA: TGTGCCAGCAGCCAAGTAAGGGGGGACAATCAGCCCCAGCATTTT.